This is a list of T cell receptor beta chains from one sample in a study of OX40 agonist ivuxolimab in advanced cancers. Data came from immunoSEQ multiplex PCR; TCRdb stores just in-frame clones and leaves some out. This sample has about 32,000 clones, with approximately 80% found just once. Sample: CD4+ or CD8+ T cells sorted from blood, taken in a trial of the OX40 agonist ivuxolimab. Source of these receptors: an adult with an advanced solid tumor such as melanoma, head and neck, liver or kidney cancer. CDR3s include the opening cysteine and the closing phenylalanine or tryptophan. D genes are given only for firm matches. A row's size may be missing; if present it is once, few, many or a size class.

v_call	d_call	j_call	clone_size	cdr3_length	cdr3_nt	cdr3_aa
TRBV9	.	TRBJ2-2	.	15	TGTGCCAGCAGACGGTCGAGTGCGAACACCGGGGAGCTGTTTTTT	CASRRSSANTGELFF
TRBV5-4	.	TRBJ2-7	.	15	TGTGCCAGCAGCTTGGACTTGGGGGGGCTCTACGAGCAGTACTTC	CASSLDLGGLYEQYF
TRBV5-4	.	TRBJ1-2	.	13	TGTGCCAGCAGCTTGGGGGAACAGGGAGGCTACACCTTC	CASSLGEQGGYTF
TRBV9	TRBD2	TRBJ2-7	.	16	TGTGCCAGCAGCGTGAGTAGCGGGGGGGCCTCCTACGAGCAGTACTTC	CASSVSSGGASYEQYF
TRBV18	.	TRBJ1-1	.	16	TGTGCCAGCTCACGCTTTGCGCGCGAAGGAGACACTGAAGCTTTCTTT	CASSRFAREGDTEAFF
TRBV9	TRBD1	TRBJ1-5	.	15	TGTGCCAGCAGCGAGGGACAGGGGAGCAATCAGCCCCAGCATTTT	CASSEGQGSNQPQHF
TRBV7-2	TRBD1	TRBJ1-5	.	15	TGTGCCAGCAGCCCCTATGGGACAGTCAATCAGCCCCAGCATTTT	CASSPYGTVNQPQHF
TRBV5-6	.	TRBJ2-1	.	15	TGTGCCAGCAGCTTGGGTCCGGATTCAGTCCATGAGCAGTTCTTC	CASSLGPDSVHEQFF
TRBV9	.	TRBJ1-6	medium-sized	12	TGTGCCAGCAGCGTGAATAATTCACCCCTCCACTTT	CASSVNNSPLHF
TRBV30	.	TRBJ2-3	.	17	TGTGCCTGGAGTGTCCTAACGGGGAGGATCGACCCAGATACGCAGTATTTT	CAWSVLTGRIDPDTQYF
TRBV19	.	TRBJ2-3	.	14	TGTGCCAGTAGCCGGGGGGCGAGCACAGATACGCAGTATTTT	CASSRGASTDTQYF
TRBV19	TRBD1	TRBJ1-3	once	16	TGTGCCAGTAGTAATTTCAGGGGGCTTACTGGAAACACCATATATTTT	CASSNFRGLTGNTIYF
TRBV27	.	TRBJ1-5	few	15	TGTGCCAGCAGTCCCTGGGGACAAAGCAATCAGCCCCAGCATTTT	CASSPWGQSNQPQHF
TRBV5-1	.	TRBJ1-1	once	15	TGCGCCAGCAGCTTGGGGCGTCACTTGAACACTGAAGCTTTCTTT	CASSLGRHLNTEAFF
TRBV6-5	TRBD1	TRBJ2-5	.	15	TGTGCCAGCGCACCGGGACAGGGGTACCAAGAGACCCAGTACTTC	CASAPGQGYQETQYF
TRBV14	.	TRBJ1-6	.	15	TGTGCCAGCAGCCAAGGCCGGGGGAAGGATTCACCCCTCCACTTT	CASSQGRGKDSPLHF
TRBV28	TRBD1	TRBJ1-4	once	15	TGTGCCAGCAGTTTATCAGGGGGGTCTAATGAAAAACTGTTTTTT	CASSLSGGSNEKLFF
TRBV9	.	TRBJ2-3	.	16	TGTGCCAGCAGCCCCCTGGGGCGGGGAAGCACAGATACGCAGTATTTT	CASSPLGRGSTDTQYF
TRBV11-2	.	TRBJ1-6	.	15	TGTGCCAGCAGCAAGACCACAAACTATAATTCACCCCTCCACTTT	CASSKTTNYNSPLHF
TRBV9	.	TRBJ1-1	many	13	TGTGCCAGCAGCGGTGGAATGAACACTGAAGCTTTCTTT	CASSGGMNTEAFF
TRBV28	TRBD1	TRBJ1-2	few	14	TGTGCCAGCACCATTCCCGGACAGGGGTACGGCTACACCTTC	CASTIPGQGYGYTF
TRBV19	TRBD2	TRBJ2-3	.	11	TGTGCCAGCCGGGAGGCAGATACGCAGTATTTT	CASREADTQYF
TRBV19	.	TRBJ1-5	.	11	TGTGCGGGAGGGGACAATCAGCCCCAGCATTTT	CAGGDNQPQHF
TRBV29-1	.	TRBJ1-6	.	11	TGCAGCGTTGAAGATCATCGTGGGGTCCACTTT	CSVEDHRGVHF
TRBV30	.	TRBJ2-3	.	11	TGTGCCTGGAGTGTACTAGATACGCAGTATTTT	CAWSVLDTQYF
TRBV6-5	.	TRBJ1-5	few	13	TGTGCCAGCAGTCCGGACATGGGTCAGCCCCAGCATTTT	CASSPDMGQPQHF
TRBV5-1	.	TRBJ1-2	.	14	TGCGCCAGCAGCTTGGATGGAGGGCCGGGCGGCTACACCTTC	CASSLDGGPGGYTF
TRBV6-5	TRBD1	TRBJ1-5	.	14	TGTGCCAGCAGGGACAGGGGGGACAATCAGCCCCAGCATTTT	CASRDRGDNQPQHF
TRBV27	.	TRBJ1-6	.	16	TGTGCCAGCAGTCCCCGAGGTGCCACCTATAATTCACCCCTCCACTTT	CASSPRGATYNSPLHF
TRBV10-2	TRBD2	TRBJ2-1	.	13	TGCGCCAGCAATCCTAGCGGAGGAAATGAGCAGTTCTTC	CASNPSGGNEQFF
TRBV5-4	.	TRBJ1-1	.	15	TGTGCCAGCAGGCGGGCCGTACAGGAGAACACTGAAGCTTTCTTT	CASRRAVQENTEAFF
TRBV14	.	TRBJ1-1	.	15	TGTGCCAGCAGCCAAGGGGGTTTATCTAACACTGAAGCTTTCTTT	CASSQGGLSNTEAFF
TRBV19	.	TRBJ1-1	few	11	TGTGCCAGTACCAGGAGTGCTGAAGCTTTCTTT	CASTRSAEAFF
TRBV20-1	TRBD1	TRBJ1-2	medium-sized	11	TGCATGGGAGACAGGGACTATGGCTACACCTTC	CMGDRDYGYTF
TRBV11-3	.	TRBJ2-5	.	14	TGTGCCAGCAGCTCCCGGGACGGCTCGGAGACCCAGTACTTC	CASSSRDGSETQYF